One TCR beta chain is described in this entry. Its antigen is currently unknown. Exclusion of a patient resulted from uncontrolled infection, other autoimmune disease, pregnancy or lactation. PBMCs were collected from an approximately 9.3 ml volume of fresh peripheral blood. The CDR3 covers 18 residues. Germline-derived CDR1 and CDR2 are LGHNT and FRNRAP. V lost 2 bases and J lost 1; bases outside the gene matches: 7. Researchers amplified the TCR beta CDR3 regions from RNA transcripts. A set of HTBI primers served as the primers for a first-round RT-PCR of the TCR CDR3. TCRdb used MiXCR to reprocess the multiplex PCR reads, holding one entry per CDR3 protein. The table has about 380,000 distinct CDR3 sequences, less than 20% seen once. The record originates from a study of T cells in Graves' hyperthyroidism and ophthalmopathy. Findings and limits, study-wide: Researchers report that a 13 V-J model separated ophthalmopathy from stable hyperthyroidism.

The rearrangement joins TRBV12-5 to TRBJ2-3, with 12 bases matching TRBD2. The sample taken for sequencing was blood. This TCR was recovered from a man aged 18 to 29 with Graves' ophthalmopathy. The CDR3: CASGLWLAGGPRTDTQYF. The CDR3 DNA follows: TGTGCTAGTGGTTTGTGGCTAGCGGGGGGGCCGCGCACAGATACGCAGTATTTT.